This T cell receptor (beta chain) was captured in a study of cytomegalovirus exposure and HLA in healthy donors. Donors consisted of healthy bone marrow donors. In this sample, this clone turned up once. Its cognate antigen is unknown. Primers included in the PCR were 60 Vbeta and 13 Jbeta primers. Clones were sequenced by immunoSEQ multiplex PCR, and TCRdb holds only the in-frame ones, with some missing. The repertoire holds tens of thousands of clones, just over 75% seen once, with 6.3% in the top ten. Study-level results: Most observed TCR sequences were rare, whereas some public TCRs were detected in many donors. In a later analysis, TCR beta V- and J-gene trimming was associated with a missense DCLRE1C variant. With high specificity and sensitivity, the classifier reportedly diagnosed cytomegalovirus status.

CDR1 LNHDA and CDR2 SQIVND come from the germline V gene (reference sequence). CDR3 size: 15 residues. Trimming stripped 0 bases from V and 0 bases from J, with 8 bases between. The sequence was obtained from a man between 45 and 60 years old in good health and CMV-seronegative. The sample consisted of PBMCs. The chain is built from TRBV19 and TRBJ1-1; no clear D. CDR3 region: CASSIDRGMNTEAFF. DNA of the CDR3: TGTGCCAGTAGTATAGATCGGGGAATGAACACTGAAGCTTTCTTT.